This TCR beta chain was documented in a study of cytomegalovirus exposure and HLA in healthy donors. Study details: Some 85 million unique TCRs, all from HLA-typed donors, were included in an early release of the data.

The V and J ends lost 0 bases and 7 bases, in that order; junction bases with no gene match: 11. From germline, CDR1 is MDHEN and CDR2 SYDVKM. The CDR3 consists of 17 residues. Use of 60 Vbeta and 13 Jbeta primers characterized the PCR. Assay used: immunoSEQ multiplex PCR; TCRdb lists only in-frame clones, some missing. The sample lists some 120,000 clones; roughly 70% were seen once. On this clone itself: Its antigen is still unknown.

Overall study results and limits: Highly shared sequence variants in one cluster were likely a sequencing artifact.

This chain connects TRBV28 to TRBJ2-7; TRBD2 matches at 11 bases. The source material was PBMCs. The sequence was obtained from a woman aged 18 to 35 in good health and CMV-seronegative. The CDR3 bases are TGTGCCAGCAGTTTATGGTCCCTAGCGGGGGGCCCGGGGGAGCAGTACTTC. It is translated as CASSLWSLAGGPGEQYF.